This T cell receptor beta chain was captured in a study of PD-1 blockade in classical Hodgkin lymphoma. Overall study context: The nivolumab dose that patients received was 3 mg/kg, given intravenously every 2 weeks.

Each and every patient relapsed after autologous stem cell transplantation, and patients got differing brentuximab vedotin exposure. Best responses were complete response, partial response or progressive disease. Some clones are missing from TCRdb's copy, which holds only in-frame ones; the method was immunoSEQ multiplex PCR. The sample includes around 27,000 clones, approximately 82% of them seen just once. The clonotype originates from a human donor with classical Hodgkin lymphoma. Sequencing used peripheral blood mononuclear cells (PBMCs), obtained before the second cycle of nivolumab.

CDR3 nucleotides: TGCGCCAGCAGCCAAGAAAAAGGACAGGGCGACGAGCAGTACTTC. This gives the protein CASSQEKGQGDEQYF. The chain employs TRBV4-3 and TRBJ2-7; 8 bases agree with TRBD1. The CDR3 is 15 amino acids. Germline V gene lookup returns CDR1 LGHNA and CDR2 YSLEER. The V and J ends lost 0 bases and 5 bases, in that order; junction bases with no gene match: 6.